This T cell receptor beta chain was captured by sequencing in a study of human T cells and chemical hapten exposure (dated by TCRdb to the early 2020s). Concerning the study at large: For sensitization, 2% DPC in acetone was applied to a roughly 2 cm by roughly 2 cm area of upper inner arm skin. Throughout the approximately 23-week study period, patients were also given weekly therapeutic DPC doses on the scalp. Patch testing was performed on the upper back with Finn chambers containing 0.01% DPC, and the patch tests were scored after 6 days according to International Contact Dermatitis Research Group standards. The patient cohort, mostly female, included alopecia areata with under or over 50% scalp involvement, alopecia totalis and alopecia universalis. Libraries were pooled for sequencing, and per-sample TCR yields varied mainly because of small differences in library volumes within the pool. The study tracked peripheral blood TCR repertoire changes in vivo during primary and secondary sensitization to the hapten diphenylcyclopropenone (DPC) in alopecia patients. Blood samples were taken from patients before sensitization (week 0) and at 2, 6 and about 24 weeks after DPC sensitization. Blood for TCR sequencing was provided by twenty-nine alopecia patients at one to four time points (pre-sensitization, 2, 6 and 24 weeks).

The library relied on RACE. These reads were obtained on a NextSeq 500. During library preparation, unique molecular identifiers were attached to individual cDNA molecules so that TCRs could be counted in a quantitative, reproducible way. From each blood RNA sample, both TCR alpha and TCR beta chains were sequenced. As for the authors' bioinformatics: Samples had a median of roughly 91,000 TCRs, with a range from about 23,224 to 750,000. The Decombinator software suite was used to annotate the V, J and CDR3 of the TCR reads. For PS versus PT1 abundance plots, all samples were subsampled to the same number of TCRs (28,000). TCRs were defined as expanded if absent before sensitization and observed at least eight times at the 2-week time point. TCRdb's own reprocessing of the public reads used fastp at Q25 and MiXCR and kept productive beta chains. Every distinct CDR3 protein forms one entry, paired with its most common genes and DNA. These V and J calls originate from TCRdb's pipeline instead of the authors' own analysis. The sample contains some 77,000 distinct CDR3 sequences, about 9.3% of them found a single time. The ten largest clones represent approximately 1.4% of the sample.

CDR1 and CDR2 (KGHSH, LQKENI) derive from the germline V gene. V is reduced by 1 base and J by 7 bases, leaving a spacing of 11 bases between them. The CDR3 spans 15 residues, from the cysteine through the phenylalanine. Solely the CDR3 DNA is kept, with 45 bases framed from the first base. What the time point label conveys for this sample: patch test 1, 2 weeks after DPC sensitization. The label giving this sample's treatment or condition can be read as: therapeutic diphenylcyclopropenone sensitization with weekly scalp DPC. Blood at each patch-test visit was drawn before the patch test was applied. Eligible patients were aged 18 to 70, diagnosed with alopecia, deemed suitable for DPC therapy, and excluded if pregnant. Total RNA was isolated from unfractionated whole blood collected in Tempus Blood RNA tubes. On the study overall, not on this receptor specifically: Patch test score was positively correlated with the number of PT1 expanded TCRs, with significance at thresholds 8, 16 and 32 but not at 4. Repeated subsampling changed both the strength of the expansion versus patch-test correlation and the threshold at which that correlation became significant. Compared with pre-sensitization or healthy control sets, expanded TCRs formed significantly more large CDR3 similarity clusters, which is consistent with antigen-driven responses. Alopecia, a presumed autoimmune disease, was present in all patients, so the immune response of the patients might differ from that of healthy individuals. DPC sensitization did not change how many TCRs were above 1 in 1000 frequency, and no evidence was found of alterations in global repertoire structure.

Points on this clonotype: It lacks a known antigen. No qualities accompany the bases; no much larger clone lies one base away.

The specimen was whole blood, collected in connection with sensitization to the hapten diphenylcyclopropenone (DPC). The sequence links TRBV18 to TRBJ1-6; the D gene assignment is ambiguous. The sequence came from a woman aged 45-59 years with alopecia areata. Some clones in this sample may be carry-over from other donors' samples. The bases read TGTGCCAGCTCACCACAGGTCGGCAGGAATTCACCCCTCCACTTT. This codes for CASSPQVGRNSPLHF. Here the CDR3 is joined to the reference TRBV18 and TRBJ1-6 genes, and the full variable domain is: NAGVMQNPRHLVRRRGQEARLRCSPMKGHSHVYWYRQLPEEGLKFMVYLQKENIIDESGMPKERFSAEFPKEGPSILRIQQVVRGDSAAYFCASSPQVGRNSPLHFGNGTRLTVT.